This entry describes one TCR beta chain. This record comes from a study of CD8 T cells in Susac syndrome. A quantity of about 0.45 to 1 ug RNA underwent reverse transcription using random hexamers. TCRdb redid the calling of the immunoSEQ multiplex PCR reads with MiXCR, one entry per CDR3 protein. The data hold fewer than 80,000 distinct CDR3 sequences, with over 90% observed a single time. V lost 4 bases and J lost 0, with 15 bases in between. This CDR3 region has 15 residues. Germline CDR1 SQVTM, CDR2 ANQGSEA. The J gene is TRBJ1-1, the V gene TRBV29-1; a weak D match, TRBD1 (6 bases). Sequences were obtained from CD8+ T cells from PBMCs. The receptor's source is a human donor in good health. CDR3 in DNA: TGCAGCGTTGGGAACAGGGTCGGGGTGAACACTGAAGCTTTCTTT. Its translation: CSVGNRVGVNTEAFF.